A single sample is the source of the 27 T cell receptor beta chains below, sequenced in a study of naive and memory T cell subsets. Both TRBC1 and TRBC2 were covered by a beta constant-region primer of two equimolar oligonucleotides. Four rounds of PCR amplified the ligated cDNA using nested alpha and beta constant-region primers plus SP2. TCRdb fed the UMI-ligation and nested PCR reads into MiXCR, producing one record per CDR3 protein. The sample carries 80,000 to 95,000 distinct CDR3 sequences, around 9% recorded once. The sample comprised naive CD8+ T cells from blood. The receptors were sampled from a human donor in good health.

This rearrangement joins TRBV2 to TRBJ1-2; no clear D. With 7 bases removed from V and 5 bases from J, the gap between germline ends came to 17 bases. Per the germline V gene, CDR1 is SNHLY and CDR2 is FYNNEI. The CDR3 sequence is 14 residues long. The CDR3: CASTSREERYGYTF. The CDR3 DNA reads as TGTGCCAGCACTTCCAGAGAGGAACGGTATGGCTACACCTTC. Variable domain in full (rest from reference TRBV2 and TRBJ1-2): EPEVTQTPSHQVTQMGQEVILRCVPISNHLYFYWYRQILGQKVEFLVSFYNNEISEKSEIFDDQFSVERPDGSNFTLKIRSTKLEDSAMYFCASTSREERYGYTFGSGTRLTVV.

This clonotype was seen a handful of times. This rearrangement joins TRBV29-1 to TRBJ2-7, with D possibly being TRBD1 or TRBD2 (5 bases each). The CDR3 spans 15 residues. V was trimmed by 1 base and J by 4 bases, leaving 17 bases between them. Germline V gene lookup returns CDR1 SQVTM and CDR2 ANQGSEA. The CDR3 sequence is CSVEGRTPSGYEQYF. The CDR3 nucleotides read TGCAGCGTTGAAGGGAGGACACCCTCGGGTTACGAGCAGTACTTC.

This clonotype appeared many times. This chain joins TRBV19 and TRBJ2-1, with 10 bases matching TRBD2. Germline V gene lookup returns CDR1 LNHDA and CDR2 SQIVND (reference sequence). The CDR3 has 15 amino acids. The trim removed 4 bases at V and 2 bases at J, leaving 2 bases unmatched. In nucleotides, the CDR3 is TGTGCCAGTAGTACTAGCGGGGGAACCTACAATGAGCAGTTCTTC. Protein product: CASSTSGGTYNEQFF.

The CDR3 sequence: CSARDSYEQYF. CDR3 nucleotides: TGCAGTGCTAGAGATTCGTACGAGCAGTACTTC. The rearrangement links TRBV20-1 to TRBJ2-7; D uncertain. V lost 0 bases and J 4 bases, leaving 4 bases between the germline ends. The CDR3 is 11 amino acids. Germline CDR1 DFQATT, CDR2 SNEGSKA (reference sequence).

This clonotype came up many times. This chain links TRBV30 with TRBJ2-7; no clear D. V gave up 0 bases and J gave up 0 bases, with 6 bases separating them. The CDR3 length is 13 residues. The germline V gene encodes CDR1 GTSNPN and CDR2 SVGIG (reference sequence). The CDR3, as DNA: TGTGCCTGGAGTGTAACAAGCTCCTACGAGCAGTACTTC. Its translation is CAWSVTSSYEQYF.

This clonotype was observed many times. Written as DNA, the CDR3 is TGTGCCAGCATGGGCAATGAGCAGTTCTTC. This codes for CASMGNEQFF. The rearrangement links TRBV6-1 to TRBJ2-1; no definite D call. With 7 bases removed from V and 6 bases from J, the gap between germline ends came to 4 bases. This CDR3 has 10 amino acids. The germline CDR1 and CDR2 sequences are MNHNS and SASEGT.

This clonotype came up a few times. This chain connects TRBV28 to TRBJ1-1, with D unclear. V dropped 8 bases and J dropped 0 bases, with 10 bases sitting between them. Per germline, CDR1 MDHEN and CDR2 SYDVKM. The CDR3 has 13 amino acids. In DNA form, the CDR3 reads TGTGCCAGCTCCGAACGGATGAACACTGAAGCTTTCTTT. Translated: CASSERMNTEAFF.

This clonotype came up a few times. The chain couples TRBV30 to TRBJ2-1, with 7 bases fitting TRBD2. Trimming cost V 7 bases and J 7 bases; bases outside gene matches: 16. This CDR3 is 15 amino acids long. CDR1 is GTSNPN and CDR2 is SVGIG in the germline V gene (reference sequence). This chain's CDR3 is CAYHQGLGTWNEQFF. CDR3 bases: TGTGCCTACCACCAAGGACTAGGGACTTGGAATGAGCAGTTCTTC.

The J gene is TRBJ2-7, the V gene TRBV4-1; TRBD1 matches at 8 bases. CDR3 size: 16 residues. V was pared by 3 bases and J by 3 bases, with 10 bases of the junction left unmatched. The germline CDR1 and CDR2 sequences are MGHRA and YSYEKL. The CDR3 DNA sequence: TGCGCCAGCAGCCACACCCAGGGACAGGTGGACTACGAGCAGTACTTC. This codes for CASSHTQGQVDYEQYF.

This clonotype was counted many times. The chain is built from TRBV7-9 and TRBJ1-1; 9 positions agree with TRBD1. The CDR3 spans 14 residues. The germline V gene encodes CDR1 SEHNR and CDR2 FQNEAQ (reference sequence). After removal of 4 bases from V and 4 bases from J, the junction contained 4 bases not matched to a gene. The CDR3: CASSSTGGSTEAFF. The CDR3 DNA sequence: TGTGCCAGCAGCTCGACAGGGGGATCCACTGAAGCTTTCTTT.

The chain has TRBV2 and TRBJ2-7; D gene unclear. This CDR3 comprises 13 residues. V was clipped by 8 bases and J by 3 bases, with 14 bases between them. The germline V gene encodes CDR1 SNHLY and CDR2 FYNNEI. CDR3 sequence (DNA): TGTGCCAGCGATGCACTCGTGGGCTACGAGCAGTACTTC. Its protein product is CASDALVGYEQYF.

The J gene is TRBJ2-1, the V gene TRBV6-5, with 9 bases fitting TRBD1. Losses at the gene ends were 4 bases for V and 5 bases for J; bases not matched to a gene: 3. This CDR3 region has 14 residues. Germline CDR1 reads MNHEY; CDR2 reads SVGAGI. The CDR3 here is CASSSGQGHNEQFF. The CDR3 DNA is TGTGCCAGCAGTTCGGGACAGGGTCACAATGAGCAGTTCTTC.

This clonotype was counted many times. The genes are TRBV29-1 and TRBJ2-2; D is undetermined. Germline CDR1 SQVTM, CDR2 ANQGSEA. V was cut by 7 bases and J by 4 bases, with 10 bases left in between. The CDR3 length is 12 residues. In DNA, the CDR3 is TGCAGCGCCCAGTCGGGCACCGGGGAGCTGTTTTTT. Protein: CSAQSGTGELFF.

This clonotype came up a few times. The chain uses TRBV9 and TRBJ2-6; no firm D call. Germline CDR1 and CDR2: SGDLS and YYNGEE. The CDR3 is made up of 13 amino acids. The ends were cut back, 2 bases at V and 4 bases at J, with 4 bases in the middle. CDR3: CASSVSGANVLTF. The DNA of the CDR3 is TGTGCCAGCAGCGTCTCCGGGGCCAACGTCCTGACTTTC.

This sequence joins TRBV14 and TRBJ2-1; 7 positions agree with TRBD2. The CDR3 is 17 residues long. Trimming at V came to 1 base and at J to 3 bases, leaving 9 bases not matched to a gene. Germline V lookup: CDR1 SGHDN, CDR2 FVKESK. CDR3 bases: TGTGCCAGCAGCCAAGTGACCAGCGGGAAAGTCTACAATGAGCAGTTCTTC. Encoded protein: CASSQVTSGKVYNEQFF.

The chain employs TRBV4-3 and TRBJ1-1, with TRBD1 identical over 9 bases. Trimming at V came to 0 bases and at J to 6 bases, leaving 8 bases not matched to a gene. Germline assignment: CDR1 LGHNA and CDR2 YSLEER. This CDR3 region has 16 residues. In nucleotides, the CDR3 is TGCGCCAGCAGCCAAGATGGGCTAAGGGACAGGGCTGAAGCTTTCTTT. Translation: CASSQDGLRDRAEAFF.

This clonotype came up many times. This chain uses TRBV20-1 with TRBJ2-7, with TRBD2 matching 7 bases. V lost 6 bases, J lost 2 bases, and 7 bases stayed unmatched. This CDR3 region has 13 residues. Germline values: CDR1 DFQATT, CDR2 SNEGSKA (reference sequence). The chain's CDR3 is CSAPSGMTYEQYF. The CDR3 DNA reads TGCAGTGCCCCCAGCGGGATGACCTACGAGCAGTACTTC.

The chain couples TRBV14 to TRBJ1-2; 7 bases map to TRBD1. The germline CDR1 and CDR2 sequences are SGHDN and FVKESK. This CDR3 spans 17 amino acids. V dropped 1 base and J dropped 0; count of bases not matched to a gene: 8. CDR3 region: CASSQGPPGGSNYGYTF. CDR3 DNA: TGTGCCAGCAGCCAAGGCCCTCCAGGGGGGTCTAACTATGGCTACACCTTC.

This clonotype was seen many times. The chain joins TRBV6-6 to TRBJ2-1; 9 bases map to TRBD2. Germline V CDR1 and CDR2: MNHNY, SVGAGI (reference sequence). The CDR3 loop spans 17 amino acids. J gave up 7 bases and V 0 bases, and 10 bases lay outside the gene matches. DNA for the CDR3: TGTGCCAGCAGTTACTCTGCGGGAGGGCCATGGTTGAATGAGCAGTTCTTC. It translates to CASSYSAGGPWLNEQFF.

The chain is built from TRBV28 and TRBJ2-1; 8 bases fit TRBD1. Trimming removed 5 bases from V and 13 bases from J; junction bases left unmatched: 10. This CDR3 is 13 amino acids long. Germline V gives CDR1 MDHEN, CDR2 SYDVKM. The CDR3 DNA follows: TGTGCCAGCAGTGACCCAGGGGGCGTCCCTCAGTTCTTC. This encodes CASSDPGGVPQFF.

V is TRBV29-1 and J is TRBJ1-2; 7 bases agree with TRBD1. Looked up from germline, CDR1 is SQVTM and CDR2 is ANQGSEA. V dropped 1 base and J dropped 2; count of bases not matched to a gene: 7. This CDR3 has 15 residues. CDR3 in DNA: TGCAGCGTTGAAGGACGACAGGGCCGAAACTATGGCTACACCTTC. It translates to CSVEGRQGRNYGYTF.

V is TRBV7-9 and J is TRBJ1-2; no clear D. CDR1 and CDR2 from the germline V gene are SEHNR and FQNEAQ (reference sequence). Deletions cut 5 bases from V and 3 bases from J, with 13 bases between. The CDR3 extends over 14 amino acids. CDR3 residues: CASSLGGDDYGYTF. CDR3 coding DNA: TGTGCCAGCAGCCTCGGCGGGGATGACTATGGCTACACCTTC.

There are a few counts of this clonotype. This sequence joins TRBV29-1 and TRBJ1-2; D gene ambiguous. The germline V and J ends were trimmed by 0 bases and 6 bases, with 8 bases remaining between them. Germline loops: CDR1 SQVTM, CDR2 ANQGSEA. This CDR3 is 12 amino acids long. The CDR3 nucleotides read TGCAGCGTTGAAGATCTGGCAGATGGCTACACCTTC. Protein product: CSVEDLADGYTF.

This clonotype was counted a few times. The genes are TRBV6-2 or TRBV6-3 and TRBJ2-1; 9 bases match TRBD2. Germline assignment: CDR1 MNHEY and CDR2 SVGEGT. The ends lost 2 bases at V and 8 bases at J; junction bases unmatched: 10. The CDR3 sequence is 16 residues long. CDR3 in DNA: TGTGCCAGCAGTTACGGGCAGAGTAGCGGGAGATATGAGCAGTTCTTC. Protein sequence: CASSYGQSSGRYEQFF.

This clonotype was counted at least ten times. This rearrangement joins TRBV29-1 to TRBJ2-7; D is possibly TRBD1 or TRBD2 (5 bases each). V shed 0 bases and J shed 4 bases, with 10 bases lying between them. The CDR3 is 13 amino acids. Germline assignment: CDR1 SQVTM and CDR2 ANQGSEA. The CDR3 loop reads CSVEDLGEYEQYF. The DNA for the CDR3 is TGCAGCGTTGAAGATCTGGGGGAATACGAGCAGTACTTC.

CDR3 amino acids: CASRRPGLAGGPVYRDNEQFF. The CDR3 coding sequence is TGTGCCAGCAGACGCCCGGGACTAGCGGGAGGGCCGGTTTATAGAGACAATGAGCAGTTCTTC. The chain uses TRBV6-2 or TRBV6-3 and TRBJ2-1; 16 nucleotides align to TRBD2. Trimming removed 6 bases from V and 5 bases from J; junction bases left unmatched: 19. This CDR3 comprises 21 residues. The V gene's germline CDR1 is MNHEY and CDR2 SVGEGT.

Regarding this clonotype: It may be a read error: a sequence one base away is much more abundant. The rearrangement links TRBV27 to TRBJ2-5; TRBD2 might be the D (5 bases). Germline V CDR1 and CDR2: MNHEY, SMNVEV (reference sequence). Trimming removed 10 bases at V and 7 bases at J, with 10 bases between. CDR3 length: 10 residues. CDR3 region: CANGKGTQYF. CDR3 nucleotide sequence: TGTGCCAACGGGAAAGGGACCCAGTACTTC.